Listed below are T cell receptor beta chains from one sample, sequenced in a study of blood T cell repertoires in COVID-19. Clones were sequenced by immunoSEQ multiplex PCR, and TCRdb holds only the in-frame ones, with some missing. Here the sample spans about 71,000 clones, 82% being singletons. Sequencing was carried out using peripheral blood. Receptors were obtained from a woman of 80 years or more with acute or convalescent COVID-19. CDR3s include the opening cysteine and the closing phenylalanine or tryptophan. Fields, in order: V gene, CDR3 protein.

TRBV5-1,CASSSGLAGDIGEQYF
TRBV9,CASSLGLAGVTGELFF
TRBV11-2,CASSLTGSNEKLFF
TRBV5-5,CASSSRDIAYEQYF
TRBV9,CASSDGQGATSGRTEQYF
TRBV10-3,CAISGITGTGANVLTF
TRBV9,CASSPRDWKSVADTQYF
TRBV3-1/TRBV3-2,CASSQDWRGQETQYF
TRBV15,CATSRRRQLPDTQYF
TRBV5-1,CASSLPSPGGYTF
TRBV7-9,CASSDRTGTWYGYTF
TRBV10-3,CAISESTRDGYTF
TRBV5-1,CASSLVGGSAHEQYF
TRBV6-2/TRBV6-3,CASSYFPGQGRSQPQHF
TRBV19,CASSIQGTGTGELFF
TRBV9,CASSVAGTGGGGELFF
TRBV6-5,CASSPGTAITKAFF
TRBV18,CASSPSLAVDEQYF
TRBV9,CASSGGQGLDTQYF
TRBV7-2,CASSLLGSLGNTEAFF
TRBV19,CASKPGTSGSLETQYF
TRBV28,CASSPYRGMNTEAFF
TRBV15,CATSREGGATEAFF
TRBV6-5,CASSYLIAGELFF
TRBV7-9,CASSDRGGIDSYEQYF
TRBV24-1,CATSDGGLGGNQPQHF
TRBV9,CASSDPRAGGDEQFF
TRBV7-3,CASSLIAGGRTYEQYF
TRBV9,CASSLETGAPYEQYF
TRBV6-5,CASSYRGSPQETQYF
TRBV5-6,CASSRRTGAAAF
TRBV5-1,CASSLAGGANEQFF
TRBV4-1,CASSQGPGKDSGANVLTF
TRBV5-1,CASSQRDFFPDTQYF
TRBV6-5,CASASGGQPQHF
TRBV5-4,CASSLGETLYNEQFF
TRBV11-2,CASSTALGQNSYEQYF
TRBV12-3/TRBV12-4,CATGTGPNTIYF
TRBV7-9,CASSSQTGVAEAFF
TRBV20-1,CSASLGTILISEAFF
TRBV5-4,CASSVQVSNTEAFF
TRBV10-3,CAIKGGQGPSGANVLTF
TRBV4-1,CASSLGTGAYEQYF
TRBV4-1,CASSQVPDRFHQPQHF
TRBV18,CASSPGRGLHEQYF
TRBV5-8,CASSQVVEQYF